This T cell receptor (beta chain) was observed in a study of cytomegalovirus exposure and HLA in healthy donors. V shed 0 bases, J shed 3 bases, and the junction held 2 bases outside the gene matches. CDR1 MNHEY and CDR2 SVGAGI come from the germline V gene. This CDR3 comprises 15 residues. Turning to this clone: Its specificity is not known.

Use of 60 Vbeta and 13 Jbeta primers characterized the PCR. Here immunoSEQ multiplex PCR was the method, and the copy in TCRdb shows in-frame clones only, minus some. The sample has about 110,000 clones; 60% to 85% are singletons. Whole-study results and caveats: In a later analysis, productive TCRs from donors in an Asian-associated ancestry cluster reportedly carried fewer N-insertions than the cohort mean. Sequencing artifact likely explains a cluster of highly shared sequence variants. A later analysis found common viral pathogens apparently linked to several of the most significant clusters. Specificity of three CMV-associated chains for CMV antigens was verified in vitro.

The sequenced sample was PBMCs. The V and J genes are TRBV6-5 and TRBJ2-7, with 10 bases aligning to TRBD2. The TCR was taken from a woman in her twenties or thirties in good health and CMV-seronegative. CDR3 amino acids: CASSYSASGSYEQYF. CDR3 sequence (DNA): TGTGCCAGCAGTTACTCTGCTAGCGGGAGCTACGAGCAGTACTTC.